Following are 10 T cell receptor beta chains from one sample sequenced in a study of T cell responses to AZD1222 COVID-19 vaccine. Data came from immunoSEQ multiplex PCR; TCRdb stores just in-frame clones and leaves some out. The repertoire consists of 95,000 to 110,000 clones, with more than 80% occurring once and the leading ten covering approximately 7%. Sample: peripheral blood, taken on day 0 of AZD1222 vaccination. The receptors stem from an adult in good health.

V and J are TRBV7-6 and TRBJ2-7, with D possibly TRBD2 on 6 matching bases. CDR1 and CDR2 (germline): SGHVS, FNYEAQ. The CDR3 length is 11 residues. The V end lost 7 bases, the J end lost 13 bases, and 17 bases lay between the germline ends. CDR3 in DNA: TGTGCCAGCACCCACGGGACTGGGTTTTACTTC. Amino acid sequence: CASTHGTGFYF.

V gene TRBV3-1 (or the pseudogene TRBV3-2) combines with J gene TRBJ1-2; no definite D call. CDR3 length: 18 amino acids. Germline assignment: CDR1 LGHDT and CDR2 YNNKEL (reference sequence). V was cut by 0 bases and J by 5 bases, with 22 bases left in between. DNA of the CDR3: TGTGCCAGCAGCCAAGAGTTGGTGGAATCAAGGCCGCTTTATGGCTACACCTTC. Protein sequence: CASSQELVESRPLYGYTF.

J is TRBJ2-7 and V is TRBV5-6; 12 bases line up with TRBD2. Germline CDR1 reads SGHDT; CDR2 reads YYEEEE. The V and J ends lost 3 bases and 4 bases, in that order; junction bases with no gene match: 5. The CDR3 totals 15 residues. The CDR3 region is CASSSTSGRGYEQYF. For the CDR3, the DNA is TGTGCCAGCAGCTCGACTAGCGGGAGAGGGTACGAGCAGTACTTC.

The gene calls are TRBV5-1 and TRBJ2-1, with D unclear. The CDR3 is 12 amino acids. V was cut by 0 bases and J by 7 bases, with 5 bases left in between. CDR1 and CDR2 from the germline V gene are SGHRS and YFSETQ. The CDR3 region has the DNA TGCGCCAGCAGCTTGGCCAGTAATGAGCAGTTCTTC. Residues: CASSLASNEQFF. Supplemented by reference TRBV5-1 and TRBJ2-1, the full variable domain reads KAGVTQTPRYLIKTRGQQVTLSCSPISGHRSVSWYQQTPGQGLQFLFEYFSETQRNKGNFPGRFSGRQFSNSRSEMNVSTLELGDSALYLCASSLASNEQFFGPGTRLTVL.

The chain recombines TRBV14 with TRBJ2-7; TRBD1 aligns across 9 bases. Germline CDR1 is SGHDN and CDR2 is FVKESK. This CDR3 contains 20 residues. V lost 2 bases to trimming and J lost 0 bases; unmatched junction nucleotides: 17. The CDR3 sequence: CASSQSRDRVTRRSSYEQYF. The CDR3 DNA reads TGTGCCAGCAGCCAATCCCGGGACAGGGTCACAAGAAGGAGCTCCTACGAGCAGTACTTC. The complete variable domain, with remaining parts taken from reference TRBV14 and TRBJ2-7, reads EAGVTQFPSHSVIEKGQTVTLRCDPISGHDNLYWYRRVMGKEIKFLLHFVKESKQDESGMPNNRFLAERTGGTYSTLKVQPAELEDSGVYFCASSQSRDRVTRRSSYEQYFGPGTRLTVT.

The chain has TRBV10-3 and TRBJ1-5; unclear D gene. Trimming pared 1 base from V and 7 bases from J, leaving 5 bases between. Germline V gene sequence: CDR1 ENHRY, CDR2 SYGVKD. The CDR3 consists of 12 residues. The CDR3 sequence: CAISELGQPQHF. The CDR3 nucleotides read TGTGCCATCAGTGAGTTGGGACAGCCCCAGCATTTT.

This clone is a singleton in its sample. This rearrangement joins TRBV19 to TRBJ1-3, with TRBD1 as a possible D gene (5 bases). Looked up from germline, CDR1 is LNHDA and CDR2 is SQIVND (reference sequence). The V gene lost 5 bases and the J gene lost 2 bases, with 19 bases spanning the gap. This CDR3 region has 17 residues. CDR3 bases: TGTGCCAGTAGTCCCCCCCGGCAGGGTACGACTGGAAACACCATATATTTT. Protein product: CASSPPRQGTTGNTIYF.

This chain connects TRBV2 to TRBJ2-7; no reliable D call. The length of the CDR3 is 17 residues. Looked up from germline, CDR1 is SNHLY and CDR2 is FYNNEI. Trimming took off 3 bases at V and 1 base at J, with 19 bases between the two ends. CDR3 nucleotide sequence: TGTGCCAGCAGTGATGCCGAATTGTCCCTTAAATCCTACGAGCAGTACTTC. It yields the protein CASSDAELSLKSYEQYF.

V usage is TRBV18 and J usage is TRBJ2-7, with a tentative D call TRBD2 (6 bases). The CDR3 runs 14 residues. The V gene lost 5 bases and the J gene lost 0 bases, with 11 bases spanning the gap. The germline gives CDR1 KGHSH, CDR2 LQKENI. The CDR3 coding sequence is TGTGCCAGCTCAGAAGGGAGGAGCTCCTACGAGCAGTACTTC. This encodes CASSEGRSSYEQYF.

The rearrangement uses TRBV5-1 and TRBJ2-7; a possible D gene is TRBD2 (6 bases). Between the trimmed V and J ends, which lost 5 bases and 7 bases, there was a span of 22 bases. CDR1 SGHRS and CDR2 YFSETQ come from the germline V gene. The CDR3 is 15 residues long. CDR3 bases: TGCGCCAGCAGTGGTAGCGGACCTACAACGGGGGAGCAGTACTTC. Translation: CASSGSGPTTGEQYF.